This T cell receptor (beta chain) comes out of a study of OX40 agonist ivuxolimab in advanced cancers. Overall study: Patients achieving partial responses numbered three: one hepatocellular carcinoma case and two cutaneous melanoma cases. Study-wide findings and caveats: CD4+ and CD8+ T cells in blood underwent clonal expansion by week 6 at 0.1 to 3.0 mg/kg. Clonal expansion in partial responders at 0.1-3.0 mg/kg ranked among the lowest. On average, CD8+ T cells showed a greater number of expanded clones than CD4+.

Trimming shortened V by 6 bases and J by 6 bases, and 21 bases separated the two germline ends. Per the germline V gene, CDR1 is SEHNR and CDR2 is FQNEAQ (reference sequence). This CDR3 has 16 residues. Profiled with immunoSEQ multiplex PCR; TCRdb holds only in-frame clones, not every one. The sample comprises more than 20,000 clones, over 65% of which are singletons, and over 20% rests with the top ten. As for this clone: Its antigen is as yet unknown.

The chain carries TRBV7-9 and TRBJ1-5, with D perhaps TRBD1 (6 bases). Specimen: CD4+ or CD8+ T cells sorted from blood, collected in a trial of the OX40 agonist ivuxolimab. The TCR comes from an adult with an advanced solid tumor such as melanoma, head and neck, liver or kidney cancer. The CDR3 DNA is TGTGCCAGCAGGGCGATCAGCGCGGGGGCCGGTCAGCCCCAGCATTTT. The encoded protein is CASRAISAGAGQPQHF.